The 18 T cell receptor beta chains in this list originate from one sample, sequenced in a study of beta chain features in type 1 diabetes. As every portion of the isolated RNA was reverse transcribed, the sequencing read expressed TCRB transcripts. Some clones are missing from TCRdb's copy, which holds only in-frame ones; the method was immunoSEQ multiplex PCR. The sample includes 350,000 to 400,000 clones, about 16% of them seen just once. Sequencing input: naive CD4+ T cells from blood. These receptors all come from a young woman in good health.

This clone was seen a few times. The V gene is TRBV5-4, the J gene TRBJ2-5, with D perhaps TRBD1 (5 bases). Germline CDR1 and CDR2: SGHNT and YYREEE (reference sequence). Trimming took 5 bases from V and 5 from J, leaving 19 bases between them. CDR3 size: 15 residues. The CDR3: CASSIGATIGETQYF. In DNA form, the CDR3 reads TGTGCCAGCAGTATTGGGGCAACCATAGGGGAGACCCAGTACTTC.

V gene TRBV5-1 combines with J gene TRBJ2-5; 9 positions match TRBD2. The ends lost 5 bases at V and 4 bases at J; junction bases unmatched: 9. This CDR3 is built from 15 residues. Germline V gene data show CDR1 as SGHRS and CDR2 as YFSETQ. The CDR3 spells CASSISGSVGETQYF. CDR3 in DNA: TGCGCCAGCAGTATTAGCGGGAGTGTGGGAGAGACCCAGTACTTC.

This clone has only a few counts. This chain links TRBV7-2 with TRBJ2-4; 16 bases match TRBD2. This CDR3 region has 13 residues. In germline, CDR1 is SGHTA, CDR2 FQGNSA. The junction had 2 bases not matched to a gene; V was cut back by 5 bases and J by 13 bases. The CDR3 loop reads CASSPGLAGGQYF. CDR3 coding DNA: TGTGCCAGCAGCCCGGGACTAGCGGGAGGGCAGTACTTC.

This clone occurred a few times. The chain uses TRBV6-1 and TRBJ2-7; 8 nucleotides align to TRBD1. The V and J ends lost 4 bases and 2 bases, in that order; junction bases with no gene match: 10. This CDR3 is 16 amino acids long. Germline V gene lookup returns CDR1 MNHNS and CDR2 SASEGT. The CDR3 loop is CASSGLRTGTPYEQYF. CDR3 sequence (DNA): TGTGCCAGCAGTGGGCTCCGGACAGGGACACCCTACGAGCAGTACTTC.

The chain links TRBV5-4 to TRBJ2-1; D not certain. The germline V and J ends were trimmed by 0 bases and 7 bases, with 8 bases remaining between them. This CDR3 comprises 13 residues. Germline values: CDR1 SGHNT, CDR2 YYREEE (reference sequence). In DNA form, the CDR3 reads TGTGCCAGCAGCTTGGCTGCTAGGAATGAGCAGTTCTTC. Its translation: CASSLAARNEQFF. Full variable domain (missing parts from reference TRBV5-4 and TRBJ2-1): ETGVTQSPTHLIKTRGQQVTLRCSSQSGHNTVSWYQQALGQGPQFIFQYYREEENGRGNFPPRFSGLQFPNYSSELNVNALELDDSALYLCASSLAARNEQFFGPGTRLTVL.

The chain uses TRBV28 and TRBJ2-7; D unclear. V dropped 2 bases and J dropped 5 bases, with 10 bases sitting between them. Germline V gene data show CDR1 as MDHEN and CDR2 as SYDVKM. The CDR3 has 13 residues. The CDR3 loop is CASSLDRRNEQYF. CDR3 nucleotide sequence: TGTGCCAGCAGTTTAGATCGCAGGAACGAGCAGTACTTC.

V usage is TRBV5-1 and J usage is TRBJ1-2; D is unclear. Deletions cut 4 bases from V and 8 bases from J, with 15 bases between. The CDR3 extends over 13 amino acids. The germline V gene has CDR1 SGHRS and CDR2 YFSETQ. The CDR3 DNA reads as TGCGCCAGCAGCCCTGTAGTCCCTTCGGGCTACACCTTC. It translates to CASSPVVPSGYTF.

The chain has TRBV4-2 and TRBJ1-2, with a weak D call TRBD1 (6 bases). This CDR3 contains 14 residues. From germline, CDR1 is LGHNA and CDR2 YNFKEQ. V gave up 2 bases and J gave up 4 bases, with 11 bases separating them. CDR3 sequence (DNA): TGTGCCAGCAGCCAATCAAGGGGGGGCTATGGCTACACCTTC. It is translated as CASSQSRGGYGYTF.

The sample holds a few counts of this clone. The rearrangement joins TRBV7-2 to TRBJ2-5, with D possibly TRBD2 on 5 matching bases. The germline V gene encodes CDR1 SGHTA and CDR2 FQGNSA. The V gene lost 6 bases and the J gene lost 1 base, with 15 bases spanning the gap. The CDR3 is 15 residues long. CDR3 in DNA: TGTGCCAGCAGTCCCCGACGGGGAAGCCAAGAGACCCAGTACTTC. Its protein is CASSPRRGSQETQYF. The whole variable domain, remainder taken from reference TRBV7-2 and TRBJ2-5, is GAGVSQSPSNKVTEKGKDVELRCDPISGHTALYWYRQSLGQGLEFLIYFQGNSAPDKSGLPSDRFSAERTGGSVSTLTIQRTQQEDSAVYLCASSPRRGSQETQYFGPGTRLLVL.

The DNA of the CDR3 is TGTGCCAGCAGTTCATCGGACTTGAATGAGCAGTTCTTC. It yields the protein CASSSSDLNEQFF. The V and J genes are TRBV28 and TRBJ2-1; maybe TRBD2 (5 bases). This CDR3 region has 13 residues. Germline CDR1 and CDR2: MDHEN and SYDVKM. Trimming cost V 4 bases and J 7 bases, with 11 bases left between them.

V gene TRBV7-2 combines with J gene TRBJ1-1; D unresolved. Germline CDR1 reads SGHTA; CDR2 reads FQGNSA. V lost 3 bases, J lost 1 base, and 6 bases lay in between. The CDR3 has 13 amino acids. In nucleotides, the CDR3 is TGTGCCAGCAGCTTTGGCCCGAACACTGAAGCTTTCTTT. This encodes CASSFGPNTEAFF.

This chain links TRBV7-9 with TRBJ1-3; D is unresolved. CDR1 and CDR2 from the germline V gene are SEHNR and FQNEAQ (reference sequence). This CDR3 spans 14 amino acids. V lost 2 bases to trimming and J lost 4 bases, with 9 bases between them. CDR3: CASSLWRSGNTIYF. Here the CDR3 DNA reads TGTGCCAGCAGCTTATGGAGGAGCGGAAACACCATATATTTT.

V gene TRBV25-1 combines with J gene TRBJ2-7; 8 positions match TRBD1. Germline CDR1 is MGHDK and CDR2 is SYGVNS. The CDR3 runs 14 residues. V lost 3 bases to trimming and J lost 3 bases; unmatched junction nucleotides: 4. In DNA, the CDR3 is TGTGCCAGCAGTGACGGACAGGGTAACTACGAGCAGTACTTC. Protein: CASSDGQGNYEQYF.

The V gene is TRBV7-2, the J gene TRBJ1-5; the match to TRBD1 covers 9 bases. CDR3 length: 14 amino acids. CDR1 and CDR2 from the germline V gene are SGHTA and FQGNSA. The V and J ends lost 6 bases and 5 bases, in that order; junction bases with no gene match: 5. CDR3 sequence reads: CASSNRGQDQPQHF. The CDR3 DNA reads TGTGCCAGCAGTAACAGGGGGCAGGATCAGCCCCAGCATTTT.

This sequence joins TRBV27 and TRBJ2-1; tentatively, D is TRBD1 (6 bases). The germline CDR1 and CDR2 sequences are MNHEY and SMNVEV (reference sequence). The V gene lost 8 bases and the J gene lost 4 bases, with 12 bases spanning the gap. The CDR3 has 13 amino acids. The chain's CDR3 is CASSGQFYNEQFF. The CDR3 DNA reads TGTGCCAGCTCCGGACAGTTTTACAATGAGCAGTTCTTC.

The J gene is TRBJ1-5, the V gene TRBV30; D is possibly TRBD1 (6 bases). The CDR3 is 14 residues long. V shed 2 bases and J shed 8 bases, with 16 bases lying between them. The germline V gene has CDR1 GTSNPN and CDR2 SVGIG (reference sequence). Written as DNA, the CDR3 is TGTGCCTGGAGTACCGGACAGCCCCTTGAGCCCCAGCATTTT. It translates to CAWSTGQPLEPQHF.

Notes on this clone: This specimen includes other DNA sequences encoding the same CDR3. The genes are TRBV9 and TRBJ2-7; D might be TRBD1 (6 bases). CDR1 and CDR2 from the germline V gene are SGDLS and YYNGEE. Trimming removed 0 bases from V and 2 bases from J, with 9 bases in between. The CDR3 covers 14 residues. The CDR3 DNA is TGTGCCAGCAGCGTAGCTGGGACAACCTACGAGCAGTACTTC. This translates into CASSVAGTTYEQYF. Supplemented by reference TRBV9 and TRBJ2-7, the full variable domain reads DSGVTQTPKHLITATGQRVTLRCSPRSGDLSVYWYQQSLDQGLQFLIQYYNGEERAKGNILERFSAQQFPDLHSELNLSSLELGDSALYFCASSVAGTTYEQYFGPGTRLTVT.

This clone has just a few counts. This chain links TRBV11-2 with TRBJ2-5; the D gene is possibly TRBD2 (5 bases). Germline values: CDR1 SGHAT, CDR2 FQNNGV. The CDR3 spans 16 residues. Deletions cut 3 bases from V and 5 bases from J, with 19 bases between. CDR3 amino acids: CASSFGTNREGETQYF. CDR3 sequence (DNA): TGTGCCAGCAGCTTTGGTACTAATCGGGAAGGGGAGACCCAGTACTTC.